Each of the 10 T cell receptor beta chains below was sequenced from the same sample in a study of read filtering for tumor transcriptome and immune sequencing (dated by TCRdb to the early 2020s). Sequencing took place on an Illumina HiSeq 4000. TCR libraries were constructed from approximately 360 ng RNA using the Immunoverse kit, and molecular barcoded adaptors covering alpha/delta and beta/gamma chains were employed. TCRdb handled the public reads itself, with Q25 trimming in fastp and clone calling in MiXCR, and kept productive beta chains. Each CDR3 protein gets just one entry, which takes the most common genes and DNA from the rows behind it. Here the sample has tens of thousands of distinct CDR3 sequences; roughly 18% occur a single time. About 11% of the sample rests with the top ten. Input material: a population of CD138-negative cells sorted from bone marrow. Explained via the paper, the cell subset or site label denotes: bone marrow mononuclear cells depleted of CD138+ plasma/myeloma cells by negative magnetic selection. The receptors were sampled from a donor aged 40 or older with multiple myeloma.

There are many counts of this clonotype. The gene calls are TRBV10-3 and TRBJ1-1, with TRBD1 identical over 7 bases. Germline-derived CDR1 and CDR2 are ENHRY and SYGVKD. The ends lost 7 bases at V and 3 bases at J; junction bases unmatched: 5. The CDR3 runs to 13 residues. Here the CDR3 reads CAITDRADTEAFF. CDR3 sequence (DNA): TGTGCCATCACTGACAGGGCGGACACTGAAGCTTTCTTT.

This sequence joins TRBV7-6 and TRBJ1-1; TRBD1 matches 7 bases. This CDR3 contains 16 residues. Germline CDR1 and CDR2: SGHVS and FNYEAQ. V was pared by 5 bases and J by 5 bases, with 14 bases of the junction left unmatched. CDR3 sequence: CASSPRAGGERTEAFF. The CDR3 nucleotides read TGTGCCAGCAGCCCTCGGGCAGGGGGAGAACGGACTGAAGCTTTCTTT.

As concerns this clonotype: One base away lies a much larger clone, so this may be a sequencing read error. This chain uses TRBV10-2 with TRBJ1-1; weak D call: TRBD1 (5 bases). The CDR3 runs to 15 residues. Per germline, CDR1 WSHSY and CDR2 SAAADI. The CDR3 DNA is TGCACCAGCAGTGAGTCGCAGGGCCAAAACACTGAAGCTTTCTTT. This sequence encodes CTSSESQGQNTEAFF.

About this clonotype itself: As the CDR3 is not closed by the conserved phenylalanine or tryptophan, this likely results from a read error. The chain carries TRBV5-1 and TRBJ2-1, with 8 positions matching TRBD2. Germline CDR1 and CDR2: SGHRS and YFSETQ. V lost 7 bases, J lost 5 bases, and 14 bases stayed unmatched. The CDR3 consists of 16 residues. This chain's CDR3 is CASSPRPGLGHNEQFL. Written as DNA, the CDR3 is TGCGCCAGCTCACCTAGACCGGGACTAGGCCACAATGAGCAGTTCCTC.

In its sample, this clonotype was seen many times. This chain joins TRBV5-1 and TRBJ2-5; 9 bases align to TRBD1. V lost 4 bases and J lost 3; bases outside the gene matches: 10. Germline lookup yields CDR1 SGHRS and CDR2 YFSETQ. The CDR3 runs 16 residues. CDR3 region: CASSAGDRAKEETQYF. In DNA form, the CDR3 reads TGCGCCAGCAGCGCGGGGGACAGGGCAAAGGAAGAGACCCAGTACTTC.

CDR3 protein: CASSTIPLQRNYGYTF. The CDR3, as DNA: TGTGCCAGTAGTACAATACCCCTGCAGAGAAACTATGGCTACACCTTC. This chain joins TRBV19 and TRBJ1-2; no reliable D call. V was trimmed by 4 bases and J by 2 bases, leaving 17 bases between them. Germline V gene data show CDR1 as LNHDA and CDR2 as SQIVND (reference sequence). This CDR3 is 16 amino acids long.

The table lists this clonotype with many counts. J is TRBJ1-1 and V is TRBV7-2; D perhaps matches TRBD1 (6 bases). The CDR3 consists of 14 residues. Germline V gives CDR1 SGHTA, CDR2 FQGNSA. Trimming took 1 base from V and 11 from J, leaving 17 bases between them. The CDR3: CASSLDHTGLKAFF. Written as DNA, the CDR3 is TGTGCCAGCAGCTTAGATCATACAGGGTTGAAGGCTTTCTTT. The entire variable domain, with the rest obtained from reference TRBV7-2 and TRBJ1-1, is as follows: GAGVSQSPSNKVTEKGKDVELRCDPISGHTALYWYRQSLGQGLEFLIYFQGNSAPDKSGLPSDRFSAERTGGSVSTLTIQRTQQEDSAVYLCASSLDHTGLKAFFGQGTRLTVV.

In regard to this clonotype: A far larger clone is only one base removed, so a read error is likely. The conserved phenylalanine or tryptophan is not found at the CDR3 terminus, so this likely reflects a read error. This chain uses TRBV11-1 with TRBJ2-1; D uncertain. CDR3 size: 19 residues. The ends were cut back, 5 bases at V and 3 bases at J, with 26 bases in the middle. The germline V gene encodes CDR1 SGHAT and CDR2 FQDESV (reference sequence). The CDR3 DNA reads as TGTGCCAGCAGCCCGCCAAATTTAGGTGGTAGTGGGGACTACAATGAGCAGTTCCTC. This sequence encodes CASSPPNLGGSGDYNEQFL.

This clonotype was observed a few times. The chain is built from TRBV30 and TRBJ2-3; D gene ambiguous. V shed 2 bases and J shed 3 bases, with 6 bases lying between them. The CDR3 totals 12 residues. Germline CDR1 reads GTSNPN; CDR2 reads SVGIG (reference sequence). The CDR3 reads CAWSRQTDTQYF. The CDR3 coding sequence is TGTGCCTGGAGTAGGCAGACAGATACGCAGTATTTT.

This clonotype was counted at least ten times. CDR3 coding DNA: TGTGCCAGCAGCTTGATCAACAGGCCAGGGAAAGAGACCCAGTACTTC. Protein: CASSLINRPGKETQYF. This chain links TRBV7-2 with TRBJ2-5; D possibly corresponds to TRBD1 (5 bases). The CDR3 loop spans 16 amino acids. Trimming shortened V by 3 bases and J by 3 bases, and 17 bases separated the two germline ends. In germline, CDR1 is SGHTA, CDR2 FQGNSA.